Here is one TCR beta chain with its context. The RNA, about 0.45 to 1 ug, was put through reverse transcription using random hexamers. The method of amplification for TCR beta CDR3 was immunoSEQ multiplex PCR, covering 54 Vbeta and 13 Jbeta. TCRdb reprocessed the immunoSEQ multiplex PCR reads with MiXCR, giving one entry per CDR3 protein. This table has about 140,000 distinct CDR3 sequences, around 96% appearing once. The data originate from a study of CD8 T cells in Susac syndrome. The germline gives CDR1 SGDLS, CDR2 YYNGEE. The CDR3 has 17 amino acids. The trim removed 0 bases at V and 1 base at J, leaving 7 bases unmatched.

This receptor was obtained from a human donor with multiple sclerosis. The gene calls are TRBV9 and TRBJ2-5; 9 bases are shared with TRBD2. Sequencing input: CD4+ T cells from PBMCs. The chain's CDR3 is CASSVDPSGGTQETQYF. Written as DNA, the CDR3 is TGTGCCAGCAGCGTAGACCCCAGCGGGGGGACCCAAGAGACCCAGTACTTC.